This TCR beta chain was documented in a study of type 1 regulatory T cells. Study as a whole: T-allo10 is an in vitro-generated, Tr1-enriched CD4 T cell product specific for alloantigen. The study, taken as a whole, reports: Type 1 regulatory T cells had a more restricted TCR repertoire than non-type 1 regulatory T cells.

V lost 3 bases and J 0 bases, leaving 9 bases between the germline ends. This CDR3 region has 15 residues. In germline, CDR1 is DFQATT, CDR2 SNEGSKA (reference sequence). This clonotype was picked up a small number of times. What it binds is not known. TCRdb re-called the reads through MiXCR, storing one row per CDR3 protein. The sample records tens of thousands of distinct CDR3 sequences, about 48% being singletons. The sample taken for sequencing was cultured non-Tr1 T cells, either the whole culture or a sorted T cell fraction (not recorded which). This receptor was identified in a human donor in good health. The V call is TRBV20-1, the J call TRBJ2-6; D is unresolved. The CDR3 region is CSASWGNSGANVLTF. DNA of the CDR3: TGCAGTGCTAGCTGGGGAAACTCTGGGGCCAACGTCCTGACTTTC.